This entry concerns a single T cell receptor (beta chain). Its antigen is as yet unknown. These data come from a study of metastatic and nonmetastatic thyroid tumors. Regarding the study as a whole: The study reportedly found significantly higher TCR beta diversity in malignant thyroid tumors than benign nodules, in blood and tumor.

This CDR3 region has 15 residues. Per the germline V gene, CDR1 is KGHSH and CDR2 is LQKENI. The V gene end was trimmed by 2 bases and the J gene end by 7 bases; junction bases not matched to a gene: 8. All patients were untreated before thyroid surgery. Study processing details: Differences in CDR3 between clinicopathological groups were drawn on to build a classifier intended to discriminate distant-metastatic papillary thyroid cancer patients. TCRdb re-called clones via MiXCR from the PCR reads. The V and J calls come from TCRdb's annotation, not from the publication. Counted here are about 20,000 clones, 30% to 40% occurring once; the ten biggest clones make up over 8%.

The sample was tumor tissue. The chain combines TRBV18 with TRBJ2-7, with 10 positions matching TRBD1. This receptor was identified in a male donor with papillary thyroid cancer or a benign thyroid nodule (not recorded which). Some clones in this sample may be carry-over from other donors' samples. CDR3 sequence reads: CASSPGTGASWEQYF. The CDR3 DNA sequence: TGTGCCAGCTCACCAGGGACAGGGGCGTCTTGGGAGCAGTACTTC.